The present TCR beta chain was sequenced within a study of shared clonotypes between healthy human individuals. Method: immunoSEQ multiplex PCR; TCRdb's copy keeps in-frame clones and lacks some. The sample yields 500,000 to 650,000 clones, around 78% seen once. The CDR3 covers 15 residues. The germline V gene encodes CDR1 SGHRS and CDR2 YFSETQ. Losses at the gene ends were 4 bases for V and 3 bases for J; bases not matched to a gene: 5. This chain connects TRBV5-1 to TRBJ1-1, with 11 nucleotides matching TRBD1. What was sequenced was PBMCs. This TCR came from a middle-aged woman in good health. Some clones in this sample may be carry-over from other donors' samples. CDR3 in DNA: TGCGCCAGCAGCCCCAGGGACAGGGGGGACACTGAAGCTTTCTTT. Translated: CASSPRDRGDTEAFF.